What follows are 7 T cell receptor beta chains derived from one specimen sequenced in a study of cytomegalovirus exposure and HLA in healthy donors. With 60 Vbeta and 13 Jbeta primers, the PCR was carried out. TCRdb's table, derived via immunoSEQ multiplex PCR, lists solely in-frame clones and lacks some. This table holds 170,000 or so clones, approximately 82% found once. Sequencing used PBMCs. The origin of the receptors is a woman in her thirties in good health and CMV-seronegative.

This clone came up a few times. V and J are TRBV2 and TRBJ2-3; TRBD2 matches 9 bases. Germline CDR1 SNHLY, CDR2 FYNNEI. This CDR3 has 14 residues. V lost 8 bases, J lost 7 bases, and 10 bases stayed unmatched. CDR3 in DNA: TGTGCCAGCGGCGGGGGGGCGGGGTCGAATACGCAGTATTTT. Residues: CASGGGAGSNTQYF.

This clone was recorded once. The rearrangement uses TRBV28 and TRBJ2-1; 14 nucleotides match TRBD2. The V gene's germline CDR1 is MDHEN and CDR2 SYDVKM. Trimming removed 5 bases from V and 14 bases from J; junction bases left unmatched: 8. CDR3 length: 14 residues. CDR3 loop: CASSQGGTSGREFF. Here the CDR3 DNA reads TGTGCCAGCAGTCAAGGGGGGACTAGCGGGAGAGAGTTCTTC.

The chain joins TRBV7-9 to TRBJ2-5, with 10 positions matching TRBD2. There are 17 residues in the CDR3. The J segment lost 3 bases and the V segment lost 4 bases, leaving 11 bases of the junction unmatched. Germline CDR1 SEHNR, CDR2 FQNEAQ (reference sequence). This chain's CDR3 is CASSSQREGPGEETQYF. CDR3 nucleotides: TGTGCCAGCAGCTCACAGCGGGAGGGCCCGGGGGAAGAGACCCAGTACTTC.

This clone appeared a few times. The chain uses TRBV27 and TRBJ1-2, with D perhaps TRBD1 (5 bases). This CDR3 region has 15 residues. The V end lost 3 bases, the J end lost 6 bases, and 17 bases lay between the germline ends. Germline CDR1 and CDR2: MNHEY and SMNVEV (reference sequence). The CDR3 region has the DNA TGTGCCAGCAGTTTGACCTGGGCAGGGAAGGATGGCTACACCTTC. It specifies CASSLTWAGKDGYTF.

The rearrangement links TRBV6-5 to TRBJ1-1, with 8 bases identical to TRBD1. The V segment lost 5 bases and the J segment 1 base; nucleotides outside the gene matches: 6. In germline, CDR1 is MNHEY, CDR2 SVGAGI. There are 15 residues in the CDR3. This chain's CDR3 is CASSRPGTGNTEAFF. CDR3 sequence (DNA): TGTGCCAGCAGTAGACCCGGGACAGGGAACACTGAAGCTTTCTTT.

CDR3 sequence: CASRNSGGGTGELFF. Written as DNA, the CDR3 is TGTGCCAGCAGAAATAGCGGGGGGGGCACCGGGGAGCTGTTTTTT. The chain employs TRBV2 and TRBJ2-2; TRBD2 agrees at 11 bases. J lost 4 bases, V lost 6 bases, and 4 bases had no gene match. The CDR3 runs to 15 residues. CDR1 and CDR2 (germline): SNHLY, FYNNEI.

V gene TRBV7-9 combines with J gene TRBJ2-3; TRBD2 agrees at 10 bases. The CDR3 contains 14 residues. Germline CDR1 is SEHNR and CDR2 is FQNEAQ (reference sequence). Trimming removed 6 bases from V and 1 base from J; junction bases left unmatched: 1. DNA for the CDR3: TGTGCCAGCAGAACTAGCGGGGGCACAGATACGCAGTATTTT. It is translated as CASRTSGGTDTQYF. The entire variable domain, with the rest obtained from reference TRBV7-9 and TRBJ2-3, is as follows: DTGVSQNPRHKITKRGQNVTFRCDPISEHNRLYWYRQTLGQGPEFLTYFQNEAQLEKSRLLSDRFSAERPKGSFSTLEIQRTEQGDSAMYLCASRTSGGTDTQYFGPGTRLTVL.